The 24 T cell receptor beta chains given below trace back to one sample, sequenced in a study of TIL therapy for anti-PD-1-resistant metastatic lung cancer. As for time point: pre-treatment sample, taken before nivolumab and TIL therapy. The libraries were made with immunoSEQ v3. Assay used: immunoSEQ multiplex PCR; TCRdb lists only in-frame clones, some missing. This sample has about 36,000 clones, with about 70% found just once. Sequenced here: blood, sampled at baseline. The receptor set was obtained from a person aged 25-80 years with non-small cell lung cancer.

Turning to this clone: One end of the junction varies from germline; a read error may be responsible. V is TRBV7-7 and J is TRBJ2-2, with 9 positions matching TRBD1. CDR3 length equals 16 residues. Germline CDR1 reads SSHAT; CDR2 reads FNYEAQ (reference sequence). The CDR3, as DNA: TGTGCTAGCAGCATCACAGGGGGCGCTTTGCCCGGGGAGCTGTTTTTT. It is translated as CASSITGGALPGELFF.

The V and J genes are TRBV5-6 and TRBJ2-1, with D possibly matching TRBD2 (6 bases). CDR3 size: 16 residues. Germline V gives CDR1 SGHDT, CDR2 YYEEEE. V was cut by 3 bases and J by 6 bases, with 19 bases left in between. CDR3: CASSSRGVRNPNEQFF. In nucleotides, the CDR3 is TGTGCCAGCAGCTCGCGGGGTGTGAGGAATCCCAATGAGCAGTTCTTC.

This clone has just a few counts. V gene TRBV19 combines with J gene TRBJ1-6; 8 bases are a match to TRBD1. With 5 bases clipped from V and 8 bases from J, the junction kept 5 bases outside the gene matches. The CDR3 runs 14 residues. CDR1 is LNHDA, CDR2 SQIVND, per germline (reference sequence). CDR3 coding DNA: TGTGCCAGTAGTGACAGGGGTAAGGATTCACCCCTCCACTTT. This sequence encodes CASSDRGKDSPLHF.

The gene calls are TRBV5-6 and TRBJ2-5; D is possibly TRBD2 (6 bases). Trimming took off 0 bases at V and 2 bases at J, with 11 bases between the two ends. Germline V gene data show CDR1 as SGHDT and CDR2 as YYEEEE. This CDR3 has 15 residues. CDR3 protein: CASSLGQGGQETQYF. CDR3 bases: TGTGCCAGCAGCTTGGGCCAGGGAGGACAAGAGACCCAGTACTTC.

This rearrangement joins TRBV15 to TRBJ1-5; 9 nucleotides line up with TRBD1. This CDR3 contains 14 residues. The V and J ends lost 6 bases and 6 bases, in that order; junction bases with no gene match: 6. Germline loops: CDR1 LNHNV, CDR2 YYDKDF (reference sequence). The CDR3 region is CATSTGQGSQPQHF. Here the CDR3 DNA reads TGTGCCACCAGTACAGGACAGGGGAGTCAGCCCCAGCATTTT.

By sample fraction, this clone is medium-sized (0.01 to 0.1%). The genes are TRBV29-1 and TRBJ2-1; 11 bases align to TRBD2. With 1 base clipped from V and 1 base from J, the junction kept 9 bases outside the gene matches. Germline V gene lookup returns CDR1 SQVTM and CDR2 ANQGSEA. The CDR3 extends over 18 amino acids. This CDR3 reads CSVEGLAGNLGSYNEQFF. For the CDR3, the DNA is TGCAGCGTTGAAGGACTAGCGGGAAATTTAGGGTCCTACAATGAGCAGTTCTTC.

The J gene is TRBJ2-7, the V gene TRBV7-6; a possible D gene is TRBD2 (6 bases). The V end was cut by 2 bases, the J end by 0 bases, with 14 bases between. This CDR3 has 16 residues. Germline loops: CDR1 SGHVS, CDR2 FNYEAQ. For the CDR3, the DNA is TGTGCCAGCAGCTTATCCACGACTAGAAGCTCCTACGAGCAGTACTTC. This gives the protein CASSLSTTRSSYEQYF.

J is TRBJ2-2 and V is TRBV9; D is unresolved. The CDR3 runs 15 residues. The V and J ends lost 0 bases and 3 bases respectively, with 9 bases between them. From germline, CDR1 is SGDLS and CDR2 YYNGEE. CDR3 DNA sequence: TGTGCCAGCAGCGTAGTGGTGCAGGACACCGGGGAGCTGTTTTTT. It codes for CASSVVVQDTGELFF.

The chain has TRBV5-5 and TRBJ1-2, with D perhaps matching TRBD1 (6 bases). V was trimmed by 0 bases and J by 1 base, leaving 10 bases between them. Germline V gives CDR1 SGHKS, CDR2 YYEKEE (reference sequence). The CDR3 totals 15 residues. CDR3 residues: CASSLEARGNYGYTF. CDR3 coding DNA: TGTGCCAGCAGCTTGGAGGCCAGGGGTAACTATGGCTACACCTTC.

V and J are TRBV18 and TRBJ2-1, with 12 bases matching TRBD2. The CDR3 contains 17 residues. The ends lost 5 bases at V and 4 bases at J; junction bases unmatched: 9. The germline CDR1 and CDR2 sequences are KGHSH and LQKENI. CDR3 region: CASSALRLAGVYNEQFF. DNA for the CDR3: TGTGCCAGCTCAGCACTCCGACTAGCGGGAGTATACAATGAGCAGTTCTTC.

The chain employs TRBV4-1 and TRBJ2-7; possible D gene TRBD2, 5 bases. CDR1 and CDR2 (germline): MGHRA, YSYEKL. The CDR3 length is 14 residues. The V gene lost 0 bases and the J gene lost 6 bases, with 12 bases spanning the gap. CDR3 nucleotide sequence: TGCGCCAGCAGCCAAGATCTGACTACTCTCGAGCAGTACTTC. Translating gives CASSQDLTTLEQYF.

This clone was seen once. The genes are TRBV15 and TRBJ1-2; 10 positions match TRBD1. The CDR3 covers 14 residues. Germline loops: CDR1 LNHNV, CDR2 YYDKDF (reference sequence). Losses at the gene ends were 0 bases for V and 13 bases for J; bases not matched to a gene: 8. CDR3 coding DNA: TGTGCCACCAGCAGAGATTTGGGACAGGGGATAGTCACCTTC. It specifies CATSRDLGQGIVTF.

The rearrangement links TRBV5-1 to TRBJ1-3, with unresolved D. The V end was cut by 2 bases, the J end by 2 bases, with 11 bases between. Germline loops: CDR1 SGHRS, CDR2 YFSETQ. The CDR3 consists of 15 residues. DNA of the CDR3: TGCGCCAGCAGCTTAGGCCCTCCAACTGGAAACACCATATATTTT. Amino acids: CASSLGPPTGNTIYF. Supplemented by reference TRBV5-1 and TRBJ1-3, the full variable domain reads KAGVTQTPRYLIKTRGQQVTLSCSPISGHRSVSWYQQTPGQGLQFLFEYFSETQRNKGNFPGRFSGRQFSNSRSEMNVSTLELGDSALYLCASSLGPPTGNTIYFGEGSWLTVV.

The V and J genes are TRBV29-1 and TRBJ2-5, with 8 bases matching TRBD2. Germline CDR1 and CDR2: SQVTM and ANQGSEA. The V and J ends lost 7 bases and 3 bases, in that order; junction bases with no gene match: 7. The CDR3 runs 13 residues. The CDR3 region is CSALGGGKETQYF. The CDR3 DNA is TGCAGCGCTCTTGGCGGGGGGAAAGAGACCCAGTACTTC.

This clone was counted only a few times. The rearrangement links TRBV10-3 to TRBJ1-3, with 7 bases identical to TRBD1. The CDR3 length is 14 residues. The germline V gene encodes CDR1 ENHRY and CDR2 SYGVKD. Unmatched junction bases numbered 5, after V lost 8 bases and J lost 1 base. The CDR3 sequence is CAIAEGASGNTIYF. As DNA, the CDR3 is TGTGCCATCGCGGAGGGGGCGTCTGGAAACACCATATATTTT.

The V gene is TRBV7-2, the J gene TRBJ1-5; no reliable D call. V was trimmed by 3 bases and J by 2 bases, leaving 2 bases between them. This CDR3 spans 12 amino acids. Germline CDR1 and CDR2: SGHTA and FQGNSA. As DNA, the CDR3 is TGTGCCAGCAGCTTCGGCAATCAGCCCCAGCATTTT. As protein: CASSFGNQPQHF.

J is TRBJ2-7 and V is TRBV9; 7 bases agree with TRBD1. The V segment lost 3 bases and the J segment 6 bases; nucleotides outside the gene matches: 9. The CDR3 extends over 14 amino acids. Germline assignment: CDR1 SGDLS and CDR2 YYNGEE. The DNA for the CDR3 is TGTGCCAGCAGCGAAACAGGGGTCGGAGGCGAGCAGTACTTC. Translated, it gives CASSETGVGGEQYF.

V usage is TRBV28 and J usage is TRBJ1-5, with D perhaps matching TRBD1 (6 bases). Trimming removed 6 bases at V and 3 bases at J, with 15 bases between. CDR3 length equals 15 residues. Germline lookup yields CDR1 MDHEN and CDR2 SYDVKM. The CDR3 loop is CASRGETGVNQPQHF. The CDR3 DNA follows: TGTGCCAGCAGGGGAGAGACAGGCGTCAATCAGCCCCAGCATTTT. Full variable domain (rest looked up from reference TRBV28 and TRBJ1-5): DVKVTQSSRYLVKRTGEKVFLECVQDMDHENMFWYRQDPGLGLRLIYFSYDVKMKEKGDIPEGYSVSREKKERFSLILESASTNQTSMYLCASRGETGVNQPQHFGDGTRLSIL.

This clone was recorded only once. The chain is built from TRBV28 and TRBJ1-2; 9 nucleotides match TRBD1. V lost 6 bases to trimming and J lost 8 bases; unmatched junction nucleotides: 16. The CDR3 length is 16 residues. From germline, CDR1 is MDHEN and CDR2 SYDVKM. Here the CDR3 reads CASRQGTGLPWGGYTF. The CDR3 bases are TGTGCCAGCAGGCAAGGGACAGGGCTCCCTTGGGGGGGCTACACCTTC.

V gene TRBV7-9 combines with J gene TRBJ1-2, with D possibly being TRBD1 (6 bases). The V end was cut by 5 bases, the J end by 4 bases, with 20 bases between. Germline V gives CDR1 SEHNR, CDR2 FQNEAQ (reference sequence). The CDR3 is 16 amino acids. The CDR3 loop reads CASSPRTAEESYGYTF. CDR3 bases: TGTGCCAGCAGCCCACGGACAGCCGAAGAATCCTATGGCTACACCTTC.

This clone was counted a few times. V and J are TRBV5-1 and TRBJ1-2, with a possible D match to TRBD1 (6 bases). V lost 2 bases and J lost 4, with 12 bases in between. The CDR3 covers 14 residues. The germline CDR1 and CDR2 sequences are SGHRS and YFSETQ. Here the CDR3 reads CASSFTGKSYGYTF. The CDR3 DNA reads TGCGCCAGCAGCTTTACAGGGAAGAGCTATGGCTACACCTTC.

The chain carries TRBV5-6 and TRBJ2-7; D is possibly TRBD2 (6 bases). V was pared by 0 bases and J by 7 bases, with 11 bases between. The V gene's germline CDR1 is SGHDT and CDR2 YYEEEE. The CDR3 consists of 13 residues. CDR3 sequence (DNA): TGTGCCAGCAGCTTGGGAGTGACTAGAGAGCAGTACTTC. Its protein product is CASSLGVTREQYF.

The chain joins TRBV27 to TRBJ2-2, with D unclear. V was clipped by 2 bases and J by 0 bases, with 13 bases between them. In germline, CDR1 is MNHEY, CDR2 SMNVEV (reference sequence). The length of the CDR3 is 17 residues. Here the CDR3 reads CASSLGLGRSNTGELFF. CDR3 bases: TGTGCCAGCAGTTTAGGGCTCGGAAGATCGAACACCGGGGAGCTGTTTTTT.

This clone came up a few times. This chain links TRBV7-2 with TRBJ2-2; D unclear. The V end lost 6 bases, the J end lost 8 bases, and 10 bases lay between the germline ends. The CDR3 has 12 residues. Per germline, CDR1 SGHTA and CDR2 FQGNSA. Here the CDR3 DNA reads TGTGCCAGCAGGACCGACTTTGGGGAGCTGTTTTTT. It yields the protein CASRTDFGELFF.